This entry lists 20 T cell receptor beta chains sequenced from one sample in a study of T cells after yellow fever vaccination. Using its own MiXCR run on the 5' RACE reads, TCRdb lists one record per CDR3 protein. The table has approximately 510,000 distinct CDR3 sequences, roughly a fifth seen once. The sample consisted of PBMCs, taken approximately 22 days after the first yellow fever vaccination. The receptors come from a young man who received the YFV17D yellow fever vaccine.

This clonotype was seen a few times. This rearrangement joins TRBV24-1 to TRBJ2-5; TRBD2 agrees at 8 bases. Trimming took 5 bases from V and 2 from J; bases not matched to a gene: 6. The CDR3 covers 15 residues. Germline CDR1 reads KGHDR; CDR2 reads SFDVKD. CDR3 residues: CATSGSGTRQETQYF. The CDR3 DNA reads TGTGCCACCAGTGGGTCCGGGACTAGACAAGAGACCCAGTACTTC.

This clonotype came up many times. V and J are TRBV4-2 and TRBJ1-5; D call uncertain. The CDR3 consists of 15 residues. Germline-derived CDR1 and CDR2 are LGHNA and YNFKEQ. V was clipped by 0 bases and J by 4 bases, with 10 bases between them. CDR3 region: CASSQENTANQPQHF. The CDR3 DNA reads as TGTGCCAGCAGCCAAGAAAATACAGCAAATCAGCCCCAGCATTTT.

This clonotype has only a few counts. V gene TRBV4-1 combines with J gene TRBJ2-7; unclear D gene. V was clipped by 0 bases and J by 2 bases, with 11 bases between them. Germline V gene sequence: CDR1 MGHRA, CDR2 YSYEKL. This CDR3 has 15 amino acids. CDR3: CASSQDVQNPYEQYV. CDR3 DNA: TGCGCCAGCAGCCAAGATGTGCAGAACCCCTACGAGCAGTACGTC.

There are a few counts of this clonotype. The rearrangement uses TRBV6-5 and TRBJ2-2; possible D gene TRBD1, 6 bases. V gave up 0 bases and J gave up 5 bases, with 10 bases separating them. Germline V lookup: CDR1 MNHEY, CDR2 SVGAGI. The CDR3 length is 15 residues. CDR3 nucleotides: TGTGCCAGCAGTTACTCCACAGGGTGGACCGGGGAGCTGTTTTTT. Amino acid sequence: CASSYSTGWTGELFF.

The CDR3: CASSVAPATGTGELFF. The CDR3, as DNA: TGTGCCAGCAGCGTAGCCCCGGCAACGGGCACCGGGGAGCTGTTTTTT. The chain has TRBV9 and TRBJ2-2; D unclear. V was clipped by 0 bases and J by 4 bases, with 13 bases between them. Germline assignment: CDR1 SGDLS and CDR2 YYNGEE. This CDR3 has 16 residues.

The chain combines TRBV6-5 with TRBJ2-7; D unclear. V lost 0 bases and J 3 bases, leaving 9 bases between the germline ends. The CDR3 runs 14 residues. Germline-derived CDR1 and CDR2 are MNHEY and SVGAGI. The CDR3: CASSYSYGLYEQYF. CDR3 nucleotide sequence: TGTGCCAGCAGTTACTCGTACGGTCTCTACGAGCAGTACTTC.

The chain uses TRBV6-5 and TRBJ2-3, with a weak D call TRBD2 (5 bases). The CDR3 is 15 amino acids. The V gene's germline CDR1 is MNHEY and CDR2 SVGAGI. The V and J ends lost 4 bases and 3 bases respectively, with 14 bases between them. The CDR3: CASSSIPEGTDTQYF. As DNA, the CDR3 is TGTGCCAGCAGTTCGATACCAGAGGGAACAGATACGCAGTATTTT.

This clonotype was counted only a few times. This chain connects TRBV7-2 to TRBJ2-5, with D perhaps TRBD1 (5 bases). The CDR3 has 12 residues. Trimming stripped 5 bases from V and 3 bases from J, with 7 bases between. The germline V gene encodes CDR1 SGHTA and CDR2 FQGNSA. CDR3: CASSADKETQYF. The CDR3 DNA is TGTGCCAGCAGCGCGGACAAAGAGACCCAGTACTTC.

This clonotype appeared a few times. V gene TRBV27 combines with J gene TRBJ1-6; D uncertain. With 2 bases removed from V and 6 bases from J, the gap between germline ends came to 5 bases. The CDR3 spans 13 residues. Germline V gives CDR1 MNHEY, CDR2 SMNVEV (reference sequence). CDR3 sequence: CASSLLANSPLHF. The CDR3 DNA follows: TGTGCCAGCAGTTTACTGGCTAATTCACCCCTCCACTTT.

The V gene is TRBV28, the J gene TRBJ2-5; no firm D call. Looked up from germline, CDR1 is MDHEN and CDR2 is SYDVKM. This CDR3 contains 12 residues. Trimming pared 8 bases from V and 2 bases from J, leaving 9 bases between. The CDR3 nucleotides read TGTGCCAGCGCGCGGCCTCAAGAGACCCAGTACTTC. It codes for CASARPQETQYF.

The chain carries TRBV5-1 and TRBJ2-1, with TRBD1 as a possible D gene (6 bases). Trimming removed 5 bases from V and 0 bases from J, with 15 bases in between. This CDR3 is built from 16 residues. The V gene's germline CDR1 is SGHRS and CDR2 YFSETQ. The CDR3 here is CASSPIRGSSYNEQFF. The CDR3 bases are TGCGCCAGCAGTCCCATCAGGGGAAGCTCCTACAATGAGCAGTTCTTC.

This sequence joins TRBV6-5 and TRBJ1-1; TRBD1 agrees at 10 bases. The V and J ends lost 5 bases and 1 base, in that order; junction bases with no gene match: 10. Germline assignment: CDR1 MNHEY and CDR2 SVGAGI. This CDR3 contains 17 residues. The CDR3 DNA reads TGTGCCAGCAGTACCCGACAGGGGGCATTGAGGAACACTGAAGCTTTCTTT. Translating it yields CASSTRQGALRNTEAFF.

This clonotype was seen a handful of times. The rearrangement uses TRBV5-5 and TRBJ2-7, with 7 bases matching TRBD1. The length of the CDR3 is 14 residues. Germline assignment: CDR1 SGHKS and CDR2 YYEKEE (reference sequence). The V gene end was trimmed by 0 bases and the J gene end by 2 bases; junction bases not matched to a gene: 2. The CDR3 is CASSLAGQTYEQYV. CDR3 nucleotides: TGTGCCAGCAGCTTGGCGGGACAGACCTACGAGCAGTACGTC.

This clonotype was seen more than once but under ten times. The rearrangement joins TRBV12-3 or TRBV12-4 to TRBJ2-3; D is uncertain. This CDR3 comprises 14 residues. Trimming took 8 bases from V and 1 from J, leaving 13 bases between them. CDR3 in DNA: TGTGCCAGCGGAACAGAGGACGGCACAGATACGCAGTATTTT. Protein: CASGTEDGTDTQYF.

This clonotype was recorded a few times. This chain joins TRBV6-5 and TRBJ2-7, with 7 bases fitting TRBD1. CDR3 length: 17 residues. With V trimmed by 0 bases and J by 2 bases, 10 bases remained unmatched. Germline V gene lookup returns CDR1 MNHEY and CDR2 SVGAGI. The CDR3 region has the DNA TGTGCCAGCAGTTACTCGAATAGGGGGCGAAGCCCCTACGAGCAGTACGTC. It specifies CASSYSNRGRSPYEQYV.

This rearrangement joins TRBV6-5 to TRBJ1-1; D unclear. Deletions cut 4 bases from V and 2 bases from J, with 17 bases between. The germline CDR1 and CDR2 sequences are MNHEY and SVGAGI. CDR3 length: 16 amino acids. CDR3: CASSSFPSTSNTEAFF. The CDR3 coding sequence is TGTGCCAGCAGTTCATTTCCGTCGACCTCAAACACTGAAGCTTTCTTT.

In its sample, this clonotype was seen a few times. The chain joins TRBV6-5 to TRBJ1-5; D remains unclear. CDR1 MNHEY and CDR2 SVGAGI come from the germline V gene. V gave up 0 bases and J gave up 5 bases, with 5 bases separating them. This CDR3 region has 13 residues. The CDR3 DNA follows: TGTGCCAGCAGTTACTCGAGGGATCAGCCCCAGCATTTT. Translated, it gives CASSYSRDQPQHF.

This clonotype was counted only a few times. The chain joins TRBV3-1 to TRBJ1-1; 8 bases are a match to TRBD1. Germline V gene lookup returns CDR1 LGHDT and CDR2 YNNKEL (reference sequence). The CDR3 has 15 amino acids. V shed 4 bases, J shed 4 bases, and the junction held 8 bases outside the gene matches. The CDR3 loop is CASSPQAGGVTEAFF. CDR3 nucleotide sequence: TGTGCCAGCAGCCCTCAGGCAGGGGGCGTCACTGAAGCTTTCTTT.

This clonotype was observed a few times. The rearrangement links TRBV6-1 to TRBJ1-6, with D tentatively TRBD1 (6 bases). Germline CDR1 is MNHNS and CDR2 is SASEGT. V lost 6 bases and J lost 14, with 20 bases in between. The CDR3 length is 14 residues. CDR3 residues: CASSSGHLIGSLHF. The DNA of the CDR3 is TGTGCCAGCAGCTCGGGACACCTTATCGGATCCCTCCACTTT.

The rearrangement joins TRBV12-3 or TRBV12-4 to TRBJ2-2; 9 nucleotides match TRBD1. The CDR3 sequence is 17 residues long. V dropped 8 bases and J dropped 6; count of bases not matched to a gene: 16. The CDR3 loop reads CASYVLVTGGFAGELFF. DNA for the CDR3: TGTGCCAGCTACGTCCTGGTGACAGGGGGATTCGCCGGGGAGCTGTTTTTT.